Presented here are 11 T cell receptor beta chains from one specimen sequenced in a study of cytomegalovirus exposure and HLA in healthy donors. Repertoires were generated with immunoSEQ multiplex PCR, while TCRdb's copy carries only in-frame clones and drops some. The sample lists 65,000 to 95,000 clones, roughly 93% occurring once. The sequenced sample consisted of PBMCs. These receptors were obtained from a woman in her twenties or thirties in good health and CMV-seronegative.

The rearrangement joins TRBV10-3 to TRBJ1-1, with 11 bases lining up with TRBD1. The CDR3 length is 15 residues. The trim removed 3 bases at V and 7 bases at J, leaving 7 bases unmatched. Germline loops: CDR1 ENHRY, CDR2 SYGVKD. For the CDR3, the DNA is TGTGCCATCAGTGACCGGGACAGGGGGACACGTGAAGCTTTCTTT. It translates to CAISDRDRGTREAFF.

V and J are TRBV7-8 and TRBJ2-2, with unresolved D. The V and J ends lost 5 bases and 4 bases respectively, with 14 bases between them. CDR3 length: 15 residues. The germline V gene has CDR1 SGHVS and CDR2 FQNEAQ. CDR3 residues: CASSPRPTVTGELFF. DNA of the CDR3: TGTGCCAGCAGCCCTAGGCCGACGGTCACCGGGGAGCTGTTTTTT.

V is TRBV11-3 and J is TRBJ1-1; D ambiguous. The CDR3 covers 13 residues. V was shortened by 4 bases and J by 4 bases, with 10 bases between the two germline ends. The germline V gene encodes CDR1 SGHNT and CDR2 YENEEA. As DNA, the CDR3 is TGTGCCAGCAGCTCTACCGGGTCCACTGAAGCTTTCTTT. This gives the protein CASSSTGSTEAFF. The full variable domain, in which reference TRBV11-3 and TRBJ1-1 provide the parts outside the CDR3, is EAGVVQSPRYKIIEKKQPVAFWCNPISGHNTLYWYLQNLGQGPELLIRYENEEAVDDSQLPKDRFSAERLKGVDSTLKIQPAELGDSAVYLCASSSTGSTEAFFGQGTRLTVV.

The rearrangement links TRBV7-3 to TRBJ2-7, with a tentative D call TRBD1 (6 bases). Between the trimmed V and J ends, which lost 5 bases and 0 bases, there was a span of 23 bases. There are 18 residues in the CDR3. The V gene's germline CDR1 is SGHTA and CDR2 FQGTGA. CDR3 protein: CASSVREGQGPPSYEQYF. Here the CDR3 DNA reads TGTGCCAGCAGCGTAAGAGAGGGCCAGGGGCCCCCCTCCTACGAGCAGTACTTC.

The V gene is TRBV28, the J gene TRBJ2-7, with a weak D call TRBD2 (5 bases). This CDR3 is 14 amino acids long. CDR1 is MDHEN, CDR2 SYDVKM, per germline. With 8 bases removed from V and 0 bases from J, the gap between germline ends came to 14 bases. CDR3 in DNA: TGTGCCAGCTTACGAAAGCGGAGCTCCTACGAGCAGTACTTC. The encoded protein is CASLRKRSSYEQYF.

The CDR3 sequence is CASSLSRGLTEAFF. In DNA, the CDR3 is TGTGCCAGCAGTTTATCGAGGGGGCTCACTGAAGCTTTCTTT. This chain links TRBV28 with TRBJ1-1; TRBD1 agrees at 7 bases. The length of the CDR3 is 14 residues. Per germline, CDR1 MDHEN and CDR2 SYDVKM. V trimming: 1 base; J trimming: 4 bases; junction bases outside the gene matches: 3.

The chain employs TRBV7-2 and TRBJ1-6; 9 positions match TRBD1. V was clipped by 2 bases and J by 7 bases; unmatched bases: 3. Germline loops: CDR1 SGHTA, CDR2 FQGNSA. The length of the CDR3 is 15 residues. The CDR3 coding sequence is TGTGCCAGCAGCTTATACGGGACAGGGAATTCACCCCTCCACTTT. Its protein is CASSLYGTGNSPLHF.

The rearrangement uses TRBV28 and TRBJ1-3; D gene ambiguous. Germline lookup yields CDR1 MDHEN and CDR2 SYDVKM. The V end lost 3 bases, the J end lost 0 bases, and 9 bases lay between the germline ends. There are 15 residues in the CDR3. CDR3 DNA: TGTGCCAGCAGTTTGGCCTTCCGCTCTGGAAACACCATATATTTT. It codes for CASSLAFRSGNTIYF.

This clone is a singleton in its sample. The genes are TRBV11-1 and TRBJ2-2; 12 positions agree with TRBD2. The CDR3 totals 16 residues. V gave up 3 bases and J gave up 2 bases; unmatched junction bases: 1. Germline values: CDR1 SGHAT, CDR2 FQDESV (reference sequence). CDR3 residues: CASSFGLAGNTGELFF. In nucleotides, the CDR3 is TGTGCCAGCAGCTTCGGACTAGCGGGAAACACCGGGGAGCTGTTTTTT.

The CDR3 nucleotides are TGTGCCAGCAGCTTAGTCTGGGGACAGGGGGACGAGCAGTACTTC. Translating gives CASSLVWGQGDEQYF. The chain carries TRBV7-6 and TRBJ2-7, with 11 bases lining up with TRBD1. The J segment lost 5 bases and the V segment lost 1 base, leaving 4 bases of the junction unmatched. Germline-derived CDR1 and CDR2 are SGHVS and FNYEAQ. CDR3 length equals 15 residues.

The CDR3 nucleotides read TGTGCCAGCAGCAGAGGGTCTGGTGAAGCTTTCTTT. Its translation: CASSRGSGEAFF. V gene TRBV2 combines with J gene TRBJ1-1, with D unclear. CDR1 is SNHLY and CDR2 is FYNNEI in the germline V gene. The V gene lost 6 bases and the J gene lost 7 bases, with 12 bases spanning the gap. This CDR3 is built from 12 residues. The variable domain in full, completed from reference TRBV2 and TRBJ1-1, reads EPEVTQTPSHQVTQMGQEVILRCVPISNHLYFYWYRQILGQKVEFLVSFYNNEISEKSEIFDDQFSVERPDGSNFTLKIRSTKLEDSAMYFCASSRGSGEAFFGQGTRLTVV.